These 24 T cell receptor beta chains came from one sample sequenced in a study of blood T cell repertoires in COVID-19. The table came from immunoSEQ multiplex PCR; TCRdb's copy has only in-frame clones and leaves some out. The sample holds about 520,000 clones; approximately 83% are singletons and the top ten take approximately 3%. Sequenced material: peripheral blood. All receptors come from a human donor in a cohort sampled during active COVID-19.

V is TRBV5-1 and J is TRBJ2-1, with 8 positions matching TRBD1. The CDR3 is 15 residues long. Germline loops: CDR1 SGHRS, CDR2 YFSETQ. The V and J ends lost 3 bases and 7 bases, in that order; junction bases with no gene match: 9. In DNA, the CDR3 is TGCGCCAGCAGCTCGACAGGGGCCCCGTTGAATGAGCAGTTCTTC. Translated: CASSSTGAPLNEQFF.

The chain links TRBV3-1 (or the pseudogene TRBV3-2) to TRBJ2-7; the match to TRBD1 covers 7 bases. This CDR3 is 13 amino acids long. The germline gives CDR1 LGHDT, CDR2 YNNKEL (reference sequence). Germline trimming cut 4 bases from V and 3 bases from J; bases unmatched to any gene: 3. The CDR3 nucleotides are TGTGCCAGCAGCCCGGGACAGATCTACGAGCAGTACTTC. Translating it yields CASSPGQIYEQYF.

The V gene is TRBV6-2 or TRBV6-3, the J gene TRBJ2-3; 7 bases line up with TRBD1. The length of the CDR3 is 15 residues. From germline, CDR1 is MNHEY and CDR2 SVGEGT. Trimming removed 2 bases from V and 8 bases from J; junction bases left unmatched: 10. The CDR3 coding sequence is TGTGCCAGCAGTTACAGTAGGGGGCAGACGGTTACGCAGTATTTT. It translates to CASSYSRGQTVTQYF.

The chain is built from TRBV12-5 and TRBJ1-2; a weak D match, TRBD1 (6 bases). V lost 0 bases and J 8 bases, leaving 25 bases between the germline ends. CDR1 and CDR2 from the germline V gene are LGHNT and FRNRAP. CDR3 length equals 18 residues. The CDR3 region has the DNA TGTGCTAGTGGTTTGGTTAGGCCGCTCGGACAGCAAAGGGAGGGCTACACCTTC. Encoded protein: CASGLVRPLGQQREGYTF.

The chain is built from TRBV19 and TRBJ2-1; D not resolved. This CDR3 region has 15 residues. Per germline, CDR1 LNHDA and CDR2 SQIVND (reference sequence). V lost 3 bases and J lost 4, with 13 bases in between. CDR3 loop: CASSIGGIVYNEQFF. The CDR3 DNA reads TGTGCCAGTAGTATCGGCGGCATAGTTTACAATGAGCAGTTCTTC.

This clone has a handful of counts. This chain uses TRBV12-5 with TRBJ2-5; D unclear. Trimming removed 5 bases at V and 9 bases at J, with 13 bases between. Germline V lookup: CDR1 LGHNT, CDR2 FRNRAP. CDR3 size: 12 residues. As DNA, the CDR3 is TGTGCTAGTGGTCTTAACAGAGAAGCCCAGTACTTC. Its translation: CASGLNREAQYF.

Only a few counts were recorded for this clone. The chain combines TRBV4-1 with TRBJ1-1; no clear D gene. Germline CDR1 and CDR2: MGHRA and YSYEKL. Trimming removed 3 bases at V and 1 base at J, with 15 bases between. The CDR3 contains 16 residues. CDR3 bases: TGCGCCAGCAGCCATTTATTAGAGGCACCGAACACTGAAGCTTTCTTT. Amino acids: CASSHLLEAPNTEAFF.

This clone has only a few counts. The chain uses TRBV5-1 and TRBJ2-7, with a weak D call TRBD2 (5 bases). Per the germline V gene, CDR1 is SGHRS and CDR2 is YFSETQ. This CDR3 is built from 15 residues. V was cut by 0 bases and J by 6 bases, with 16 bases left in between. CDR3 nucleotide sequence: TGCGCCAGCAGCTTGGACGGGGTTCCTCCCAGCGAGCAGTACTTC. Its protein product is CASSLDGVPPSEQYF.

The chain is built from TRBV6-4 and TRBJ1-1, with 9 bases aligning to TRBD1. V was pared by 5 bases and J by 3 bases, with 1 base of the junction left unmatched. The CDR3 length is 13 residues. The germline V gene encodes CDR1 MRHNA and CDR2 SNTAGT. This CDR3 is CASSRDRDTEAFF. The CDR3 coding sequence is TGTGCCAGCAGTCGGGACAGGGACACTGAAGCTTTCTTT.

The CDR3 DNA sequence: TGTGCCAGCAGTTCCGACAGGGCACACACTGAAGCTTTCTTT. Residues: CASSSDRAHTEAFF. V gene TRBV6-5 combines with J gene TRBJ1-1; 7 bases align to TRBD1. CDR3 size: 14 residues. After removal of 4 bases from V and 3 bases from J, the junction contained 5 bases not matched to a gene. Germline V CDR1 and CDR2: MNHEY, SVGAGI.

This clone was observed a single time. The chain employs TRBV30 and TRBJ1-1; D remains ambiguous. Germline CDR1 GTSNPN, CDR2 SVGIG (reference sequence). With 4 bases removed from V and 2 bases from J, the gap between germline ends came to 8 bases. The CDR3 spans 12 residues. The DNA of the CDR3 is TGTGCCTGGACAGGTTTTAACACTGAAGCTTTCTTT. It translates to CAWTGFNTEAFF.

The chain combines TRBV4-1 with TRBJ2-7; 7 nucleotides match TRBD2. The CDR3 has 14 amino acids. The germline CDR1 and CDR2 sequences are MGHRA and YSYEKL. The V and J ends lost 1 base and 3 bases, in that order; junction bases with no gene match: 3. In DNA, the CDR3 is TGCGCCAGCAGCCAAGGCCTAGCGGACTACGAGCAGTACTTC. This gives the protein CASSQGLADYEQYF.

CDR3 sequence reads: CASTYSSGSGLGETQYF. CDR3 nucleotide sequence: TGTGCCAGCACCTACTCTAGCGGGAGCGGGTTGGGAGAGACCCAGTACTTC. V is TRBV7-6 and J is TRBJ2-5, with TRBD2 identical over 10 bases. J lost 4 bases, V lost 7 bases, and 15 bases had no gene match. The CDR3 runs to 17 residues. Germline V gene lookup returns CDR1 SGHVS and CDR2 FNYEAQ.

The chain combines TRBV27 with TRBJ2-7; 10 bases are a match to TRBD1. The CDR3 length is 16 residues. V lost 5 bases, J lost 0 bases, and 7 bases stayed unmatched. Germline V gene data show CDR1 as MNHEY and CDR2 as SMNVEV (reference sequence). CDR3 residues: CASSTRTGGLSYEQYF. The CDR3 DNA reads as TGTGCCAGCAGTACAAGGACAGGGGGGCTCTCCTACGAGCAGTACTTC.

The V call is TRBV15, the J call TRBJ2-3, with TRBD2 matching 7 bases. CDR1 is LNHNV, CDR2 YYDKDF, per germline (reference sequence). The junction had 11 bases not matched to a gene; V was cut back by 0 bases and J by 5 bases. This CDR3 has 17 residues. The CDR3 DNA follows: TGTGCCACCAGCAGAGATTCGGCCTTGAGGGAGGGAGATACGCAGTATTTT. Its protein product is CATSRDSALREGDTQYF.

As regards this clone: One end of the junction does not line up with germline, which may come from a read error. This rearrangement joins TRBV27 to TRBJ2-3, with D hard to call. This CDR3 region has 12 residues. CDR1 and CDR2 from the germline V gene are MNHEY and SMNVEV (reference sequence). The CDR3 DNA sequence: TGTGCCAGCAGAACGAGCAAAGATACGCAGTATTTT. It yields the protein CASRTSKDTQYF.

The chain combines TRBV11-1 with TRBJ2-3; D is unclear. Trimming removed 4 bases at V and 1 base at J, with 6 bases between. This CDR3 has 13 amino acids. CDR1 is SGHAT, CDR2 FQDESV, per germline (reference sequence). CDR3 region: CASSSTGTDTQYF. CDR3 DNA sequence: TGTGCCAGCAGCTCAACGGGCACAGATACGCAGTATTTT.

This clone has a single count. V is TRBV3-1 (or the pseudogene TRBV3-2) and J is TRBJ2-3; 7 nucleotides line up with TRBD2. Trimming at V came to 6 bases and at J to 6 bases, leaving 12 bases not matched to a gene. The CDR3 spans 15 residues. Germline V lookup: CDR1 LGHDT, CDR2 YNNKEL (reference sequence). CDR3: CASRSRDYPGDTQYF. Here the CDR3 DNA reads TGTGCCAGCAGGTCCCGGGACTACCCCGGGGATACGCAGTATTTT.

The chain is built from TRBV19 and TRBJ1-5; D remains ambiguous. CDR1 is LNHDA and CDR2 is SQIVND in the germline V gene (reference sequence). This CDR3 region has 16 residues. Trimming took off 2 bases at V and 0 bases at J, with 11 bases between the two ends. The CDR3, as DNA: TGTGCCAGTAGTATATTGGTTCGACATAGCAATCAGCCCCAGCATTTT. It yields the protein CASSILVRHSNQPQHF.

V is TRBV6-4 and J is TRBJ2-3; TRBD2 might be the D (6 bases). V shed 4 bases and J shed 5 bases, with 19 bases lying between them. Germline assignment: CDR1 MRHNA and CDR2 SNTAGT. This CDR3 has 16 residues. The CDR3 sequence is CASSVNSGERGDTQYF. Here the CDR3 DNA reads TGTGCCAGCAGTGTCAATAGCGGCGAAAGGGGAGATACGCAGTATTTT.

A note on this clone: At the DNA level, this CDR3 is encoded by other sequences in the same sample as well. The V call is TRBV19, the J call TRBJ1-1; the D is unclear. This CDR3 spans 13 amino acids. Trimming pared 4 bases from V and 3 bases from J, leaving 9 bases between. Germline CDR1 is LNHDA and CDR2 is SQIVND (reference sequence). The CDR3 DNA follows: TGTGCCAGTAGTACAACCTCGGACACTGAAGCTTTCTTT. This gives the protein CASSTTSDTEAFF.

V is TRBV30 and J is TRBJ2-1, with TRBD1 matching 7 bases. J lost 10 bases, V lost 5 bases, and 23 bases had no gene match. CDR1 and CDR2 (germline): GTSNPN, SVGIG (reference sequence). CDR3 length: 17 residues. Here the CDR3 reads CAWFQRTGTAGVGEQFF. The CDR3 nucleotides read TGTGCCTGGTTCCAACGGACCGGGACAGCAGGGGTGGGCGAGCAGTTCTTC.

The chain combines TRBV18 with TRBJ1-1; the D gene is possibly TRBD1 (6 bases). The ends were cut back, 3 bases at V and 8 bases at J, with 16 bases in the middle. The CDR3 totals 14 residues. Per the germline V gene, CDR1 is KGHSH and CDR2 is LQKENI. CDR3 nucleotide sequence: TGTGCCAGCTCACCGAGCGAAAGGACAGAGGAAGCTTTCTTT. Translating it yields CASSPSERTEEAFF. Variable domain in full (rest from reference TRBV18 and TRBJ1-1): NAGVMQNPRHLVRRRGQEARLRCSPMKGHSHVYWYRQLPEEGLKFMVYLQKENIIDESGMPKERFSAEFPKEGPSILRIQQVVRGDSAAYFCASSPSERTEEAFFGQGTRLTVV.

The CDR3 nucleotides are TGTGCCAGCGGGGAACTAGCGGGAGGGCTTAATAGGCAGTTCTTC. Amino acids: CASGELAGGLNRQFF. The chain employs TRBV6-5 and TRBJ2-1; 13 bases match TRBD2. The V gene end was trimmed by 8 bases and the J gene end by 12 bases; junction bases not matched to a gene: 13. Germline V CDR1 and CDR2: MNHEY, SVGAGI. The CDR3 is 15 amino acids.